The sequence of this T cell receptor beta chain was determined in a study of CD8 T cells in Susac syndrome. As regards this clonotype: Its antigen is unknown.

Study-level findings and limits: An acknowledgment was made by the study that its TCR sequencing and HLA analysis involved relatively few individuals.

Random hexamers were used to reverse transcribe an amount of roughly 0.5 to 1 ug RNA. TCRdb re-called the immunoSEQ multiplex PCR reads through MiXCR, storing one row per CDR3 protein. Of about 25,000 distinct CDR3 sequences detected, around 94% appear once; the ten largest clones hold 0.27%. Trimming left V 3 bases short and J 4 bases short, with 9 bases between. The CDR3 consists of 14 residues. Per germline, CDR1 LGHDT and CDR2 YNNKEL (reference sequence). The sequencing input was CD8+ T cells from PBMCs. The sequence came from a human donor in good health. The chain carries TRBV3-1 and TRBJ2-2; no reliable D call. The CDR3 loop is CASSQGRFTGELFF. CDR3 nucleotides: TGTGCCAGCAGCCAGGGCAGATTCACCGGGGAGCTGTTTTTT.